This T cell receptor beta chain was sequenced for a study of vaccination and CD4 T cells after COVID-19. Study in general: Every culture used as a control got a CEFX pool, an HIV-1 Nef pool, or no peptide.

The V gene lost 4 bases and the J gene lost 3 bases, with 13 bases spanning the gap. The CDR3 sequence is 13 residues long. Germline CDR1 DFQATT, CDR2 SNEGSKA (reference sequence). Broader study findings: It was observed that, in convalescent patients, a median approximately 86% of reactive clones arose only post-vaccination.

Treatment defined: approximately 9-day PBMC culture with coronavirus spike peptide pools or control peptides (ViraFEST assay). An Oncomine TCR Beta short-read assay was used to sequence the DNA from cultured CD4+ T cells. TCRdb ran MiXCR on the PCR reads and lists one entry per CDR3 protein. The profile shows 19,000 or so distinct CDR3 sequences, about half of them singletons. This clonotype has only a few counts. Its antigen is unidentified. The V and J genes are TRBV20-1 and TRBJ2-7, with a possible D match to TRBD2 (6 bases). The sequence derives from a human donor who had recovered from COVID-19. The source material was CD4+ T cells from blood, cultured in vitro, sampled after SARS-CoV-2 vaccination. CDR3 amino acids: CSATGTYDYEQYF. In nucleotides, the CDR3 is TGCAGTGCTACCGGGACTTACGACTACGAGCAGTACTTC.